This T cell receptor beta chain originates from a study of CD8 T cells in ankylosing spondylitis. From the 5' RACE reads, TCRdb called clonotypes with MiXCR, one entry per CDR3 protein. The sample records 250,000 or so distinct CDR3 sequences, about 24% being singletons. The source of this sequence is a male donor with ankylosing spondylitis or in good health (not recorded which). Sequenced: blood, either unsorted or a sorted T cell fraction (not recorded which).

CDR3 coding DNA: TGTGCCAGCTCACAAAACGGGGGAGCCCTCGGGGAGCAGTACTTC. Protein product: CASSQNGGALGEQYF. The rearrangement uses TRBV18 and TRBJ2-7; tentatively, D is TRBD2 (6 bases). The CDR3 loop spans 15 amino acids. Germline V gene lookup returns CDR1 KGHSH and CDR2 LQKENI. V lost 4 bases and J 7 bases, leaving 20 bases between the germline ends.